This T cell receptor beta chain emerged from a study of blood T cell repertoires in COVID-19. Study summary: PBMCs, B-cell-depleted T cells, or T cells provided the cDNA or gDNA that made up the material.

Trimming took 8 bases from V and 3 from J; bases not matched to a gene: 3. Germline assignment: CDR1 KGHDR and CDR2 SFDVKD. The CDR3 runs 13 residues. Generated by immunoSEQ multiplex PCR, the TCRdb table keeps only in-frame clones and is missing some. Of roughly 250,000 clones in the sample, approximately 90% were seen once. This TCR came from a man between 60 and 75 years old who had recovered from COVID-19. V usage is TRBV24-1 and J usage is TRBJ2-1; 7 nucleotides match TRBD2. The sequencing sample was made of peripheral blood. CDR3 bases: TGTGCCACCAAGTCGGGGGGCTACAATGAGCAGTTCTTC. It is translated as CATKSGGYNEQFF.